These 5 T cell receptor beta chains originate from one sample sequenced in a study of post-analysis software for immune sequencing data. General study points: A handful of TRBV segments occurring more often in patients than controls included TRBV5-6, TRBV5-1 and TRBV20-1.

Unique molecular identifiers had been added to the TCR beta cDNA libraries. TCRdb reprocessed the PCR reads via MiXCR and lists one record per CDR3 protein. This table holds 650,000 to 850,000 distinct CDR3 sequences, 53% found once. What these receptors recognize is not known. The sequenced sample consisted of blood. Source of these receptors: a girl under 18 with multiple sclerosis.

This clonotype has just a few counts. This chain connects TRBV29-1 to TRBJ1-2; tentative D call: TRBD1 (5 bases). This CDR3 comprises 14 residues. V lost 6 bases and J 0 bases, leaving 14 bases between the germline ends. Germline-derived CDR1 and CDR2 are SQVTM and ANQGSEA. The CDR3 sequence is CSVGEEGSNYGYTF. CDR3 sequence (DNA): TGCAGCGTGGGGGAGGAGGGTTCTAACTATGGCTACACCTTC.

The J gene is TRBJ2-7, the V gene TRBV7-9, with unresolved D. CDR3 size: 13 residues. V lost 5 bases and J lost 1, with 9 bases in between. Germline V gene data show CDR1 as SEHNR and CDR2 as FQNEAQ (reference sequence). CDR3 in amino acids: CASSPPTSYEQYF. Here the CDR3 DNA reads TGTGCCAGCAGCCCTCCTACATCCTACGAGCAGTACTTC.

V and J are TRBV29-1 and TRBJ2-7, with TRBD1 matching 10 bases. This CDR3 has 15 residues. Germline CDR1 SQVTM, CDR2 ANQGSEA. V dropped 6 bases and J dropped 4; count of bases not matched to a gene: 12. The CDR3 reads CSVVTLRQGAYEQYF. The CDR3 coding sequence is TGCAGCGTGGTAACACTCAGACAGGGGGCGTACGAGCAGTACTTC.

This clonotype was recorded once. The J gene is TRBJ2-3, the V gene TRBV29-1, with 7 bases matching TRBD2. This CDR3 is built from 15 residues. The germline V gene has CDR1 SQVTM and CDR2 ANQGSEA. Trimming at V came to 7 bases and at J to 5 bases, leaving 15 bases not matched to a gene. The CDR3 protein is CSAERLARGGDTQYF. The CDR3 DNA follows: TGCAGCGCCGAGAGACTAGCACGAGGTGGAGATACGCAGTATTTT.

The CDR3 sequence is CASSLGPGLTYEQYF. The CDR3 coding sequence is TGTGCCAGCAGTTTAGGTCCGGGCCTTACCTACGAGCAGTACTTC. This chain joins TRBV12-3 or TRBV12-4 and TRBJ2-7; D unclear. This CDR3 is 15 amino acids long. The germline V and J ends were trimmed by 1 base and 2 bases, with 12 bases remaining between them.